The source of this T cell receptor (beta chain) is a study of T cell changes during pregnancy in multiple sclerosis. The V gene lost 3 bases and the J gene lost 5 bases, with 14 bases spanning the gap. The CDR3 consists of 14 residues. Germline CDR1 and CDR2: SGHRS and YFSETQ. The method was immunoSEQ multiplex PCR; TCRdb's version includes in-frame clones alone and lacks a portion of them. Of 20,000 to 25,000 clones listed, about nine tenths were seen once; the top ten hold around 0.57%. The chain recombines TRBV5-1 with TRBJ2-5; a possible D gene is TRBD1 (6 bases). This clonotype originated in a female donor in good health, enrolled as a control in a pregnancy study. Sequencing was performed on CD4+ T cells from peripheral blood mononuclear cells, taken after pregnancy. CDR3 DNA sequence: TGCGCCAGCAGCTCCAGCAGGGGTTCGGAGACCCAGTACTTC. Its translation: CASSSSRGSETQYF.